The rows below give T cell receptor beta chains drawn from one sample of a study of liver allograft versus peripheral blood T cells. TCRdb ran MiXCR on the reads and lists one entry per CDR3 protein. Here the sample spans approximately 9,000 distinct CDR3 sequences, around 20% being singletons. The receptors derive from a human patient who had a liver transplant. Some T cells may possibly be graft donor cells. CDR3s include the opening cysteine and the closing phenylalanine or tryptophan. D genes are given only for firm matches. Clone size, where shown, is once, few, many, or a class for clones that have expanded.

V: TRBV19; D: .; size: medium-sized; J: TRBJ1-1; CDR3: CASPYPGANRHTEAFF; DNA: TGTGCCAGTCCGTACCCCGGCGCAAATCGCCACACTGAAGCTTTCTTT
V: TRBV7-9; D: TRBD2; size: few; J: TRBJ2-7; CDR3: CASSLARLAGVTYEQYF; DNA: TGTGCCAGCAGCTTAGCCCGGCTAGCGGGGGTAACCTACGAGCAGTACTTC
V: TRBV6-6; D: .; size: medium-sized; J: TRBJ1-3; CDR3: CASSPDRRGNTIYF; DNA: TGTGCCAGCAGTCCCGACAGGAGGGGAAACACCATATATTTT
V: TRBV6-1; D: .; size: medium-sized; J: TRBJ2-7; CDR3: CASSVEGPTYEQYF; DNA: TGTGCCAGCAGTGTAGAGGGCCCTACATACGAGCAGTACTTC
V: TRBV28; D: TRBD1; size: .; J: TRBJ1-2; CDR3: CAIPDRGNYGYTF; DNA: TGTGCCATTCCTGACAGGGGAAACTATGGCTACACCTTC
V: TRBV5-4; D: .; size: medium-sized; J: TRBJ1-6; CDR3: CASSLITGNSPLHF; DNA: TGTGCCAGCAGCCTCATTACAGGGAATTCACCCCTCCACTTT
V: TRBV6-6; D: TRBD2; size: medium-sized; J: TRBJ2-1; CDR3: CASSSGTSGLSSYNEQFF; DNA: TGTGCCAGCAGTTCCGGGACTAGCGGATTAAGCTCCTACAATGAGCAGTTCTTC
V: TRBV12-5; D: .; size: .; J: TRBJ1-1; CDR3: CASGAWGEAFF; DNA: TGTGCTAGTGGCGCATGGGGTGAAGCTTTCTTT
V: TRBV30; D: .; size: .; J: TRBJ2-7; CDR3: CAFLTLSYSYEQYF; DNA: TGTGCCTTCCTCACACTTTCGTACTCCTACGAGCAGTACTTC
V: TRBV6-5; D: .; size: medium-sized; J: TRBJ1-2; CDR3: CASSPSNYGYTF; DNA: TGTGCCAGCAGCCCAAGTAACTATGGCTACACCTTC
V: TRBV6-2/TRBV6-3; D: .; size: medium-sized; J: TRBJ1-2; CDR3: CASSDTGIGYTF; DNA: TGTGCCAGCAGCGATACAGGGATTGGCTACACCTTC
V: TRBV7-9; D: .; size: many; J: TRBJ1-1; CDR3: CASSSLTLNTEAFF; DNA: TGTGCCAGCAGCTCCCTCACGCTGAACACTGAAGCTTTCTTT
V: TRBV5-6; D: TRBD1; size: once; J: TRBJ1-2; CDR3: CASSEGQGANYGYTF; DNA: TGTGCCAGCAGCGAGGGACAGGGGGCCAACTATGGCTACACCTTC
V: TRBV7-2; D: TRBD1; size: medium-sized; J: TRBJ1-1; CDR3: CASSFLTGVRTEAFF; DNA: TGTGCCAGCAGCTTCCTGACAGGGGTAAGGACTGAAGCTTTCTTT
V: TRBV18; D: .; size: medium-sized; J: TRBJ1-1; CDR3: CASSPPAGSTTEAFF; DNA: TGTGCCAGCTCACCACCGGCAGGGTCGACCACTGAAGCTTTCTTT
V: TRBV6-5; D: TRBD1; size: many; J: TRBJ1-2; CDR3: CASSYSRDSLWSYTF; DNA: TGTGCCAGCAGTTACTCTAGGGACAGCCTTTGGAGCTACACCTTC
V: TRBV6-2/TRBV6-3; D: .; size: medium-sized; J: TRBJ2-7; CDR3: CASSYVLRGSYEQYF; DNA: TGTGCCAGCAGTTACGTCCTCCGGGGCAGCTACGAGCAGTACTTC